The 20 T cell receptor beta chains given below trace back to one sample, sequenced in a study of cytomegalovirus exposure and HLA in healthy donors. The PCR ran on 60 Vbeta and 13 Jbeta primers. Repertoires were generated with immunoSEQ multiplex PCR, while TCRdb's copy carries only in-frame clones and drops some. Among around 120,000 clones listed, around 80% were seen once. Sequencing input: PBMCs. These receptors all come from a middle-aged woman in good health and CMV-seropositive.

The rearrangement uses TRBV29-1 and TRBJ1-2, with D possibly matching TRBD1 (6 bases). Germline V lookup: CDR1 SQVTM, CDR2 ANQGSEA. Trimming shortened V by 1 base and J by 4 bases, and 10 bases separated the two germline ends. This CDR3 is 13 amino acids long. As DNA, the CDR3 is TGCAGCGTTGAAGCGGCGACAGGCTATGGCTACACCTTC. It yields the protein CSVEAATGYGYTF.

V is TRBV6-1 and J is TRBJ2-7; D is uncertain. This CDR3 spans 14 amino acids. V lost 1 base, J lost 2 bases, and 9 bases lay in between. CDR1 and CDR2 (germline): MNHNS, SASEGT. CDR3 nucleotide sequence: TGTGCCAGCAGTGAAGGGGCCGTAACCTACGAGCAGTACTTC. It encodes CASSEGAVTYEQYF.

The gene calls are TRBV19 and TRBJ2-2; 12 bases line up with TRBD2. Germline assignment: CDR1 LNHDA and CDR2 SQIVND (reference sequence). The CDR3 contains 18 residues. The trim removed 4 bases at V and 3 bases at J, leaving 9 bases unmatched. CDR3 nucleotide sequence: TGTGCCAGTAGTACCCGATATCTAGCGGGGGGGTACACCGGGGAGCTGTTTTTT. Protein: CASSTRYLAGGYTGELFF. The full variable domain, in which reference TRBV19 and TRBJ2-2 provide the parts outside the CDR3, is DGGITQSPKYLFRKEGQNVTLSCEQNLNHDAMYWYRQDPGQGLRLIYYSQIVNDFQKGDIAEGYSVSREKKESFPLTVTSAQKNPTAFYLCASSTRYLAGGYTGELFFGEGSRLTVL.

In DNA form, the CDR3 reads TGTGCCAGCAGCTTGGTTTCCCGCTCTAACTACGAGCAGTACTTC. It is translated as CASSLVSRSNYEQYF. V gene TRBV5-6 combines with J gene TRBJ2-7; D gene unclear. Looked up from germline, CDR1 is SGHDT and CDR2 is YYEEEE. The CDR3 extends over 15 amino acids. V was clipped by 0 bases and J by 3 bases, with 13 bases between them.

The chain couples TRBV6-1 to TRBJ2-6; 9 bases map to TRBD2. Germline CDR1 is MNHNS and CDR2 is SASEGT. V lost 3 bases, J lost 2 bases, and 8 bases stayed unmatched. This CDR3 spans 18 amino acids. As DNA, the CDR3 is TGTGCCAGCAGTGACAACAGCGGGGGGTCTACTGGGGCCAACGTCCTGACTTTC. Translating gives CASSDNSGGSTGANVLTF.

This chain uses TRBV7-3 with TRBJ2-2; maybe TRBD2 (6 bases). Trimming stripped 4 bases from V and 5 bases from J, with 14 bases between. Germline lookup yields CDR1 SGHTA and CDR2 FQGTGA. The CDR3 totals 15 residues. The CDR3 sequence: CASSSRAAGTGELFF. The CDR3 coding sequence is TGTGCCAGCAGCTCTCGGGCGGCGGGGACCGGGGAGCTGTTTTTT.

V gene TRBV7-9 combines with J gene TRBJ1-5; D is unclear. The CDR3 is 16 residues long. With 1 base removed from V and 4 bases from J, the gap between germline ends came to 14 bases. CDR1 is SEHNR, CDR2 FQNEAQ, per germline (reference sequence). In DNA, the CDR3 is TGTGCCAGCAGCTTAGGAACGGGGTTGGGAAATCAGCCCCAGCATTTT. Translating gives CASSLGTGLGNQPQHF.

The rearrangement joins TRBV4-2 to TRBJ1-6, with TRBD1 identical over 7 bases. V was clipped by 4 bases and J by 7 bases; unmatched bases: 10. Looked up from germline, CDR1 is LGHNA and CDR2 is YNFKEQ. CDR3 size: 16 residues. The DNA for the CDR3 is TGTGCCAGCAGCCTGGCTTTCGGGGGACAGAATTCACCCCTCCACTTT. It is translated as CASSLAFGGQNSPLHF.

This clone was picked up a small number of times. J is TRBJ2-2 and V is TRBV5-1; D call uncertain. CDR3 length: 14 residues. Looked up from germline, CDR1 is SGHRS and CDR2 is YFSETQ. V was trimmed by 0 bases and J by 6 bases, leaving 9 bases between them. In nucleotides, the CDR3 is TGCGCCAGCAGCTTGGGAGCTTTTTCCGGGGAGCTGTTTTTT. Its translation: CASSLGAFSGELFF.

V usage is TRBV6-1 and J usage is TRBJ1-5; D might be TRBD1 (5 bases). The CDR3 is 15 amino acids. Germline V gene lookup returns CDR1 MNHNS and CDR2 SASEGT. V lost 8 bases, J lost 5 bases, and 19 bases lay in between. The CDR3 region is CASQEGPLRDQPQHF. DNA for the CDR3: TGTGCCAGCCAGGAAGGCCCCCTCAGGGATCAGCCCCAGCATTTT.

The CDR3 protein is CATTGGAYEQYF. CDR3 bases: TGTGCCACGACAGGGGGTGCCTACGAGCAGTACTTC. This chain joins TRBV28 and TRBJ2-7; 9 nucleotides align to TRBD1. This CDR3 contains 12 residues. The trim removed 10 bases at V and 2 bases at J, leaving 3 bases unmatched. The germline CDR1 and CDR2 sequences are MDHEN and SYDVKM.

V and J are TRBV7-9 and TRBJ2-3, with D perhaps matching TRBD2 (6 bases). V lost 3 bases and J lost 0, with 13 bases in between. Germline V gene data show CDR1 as SEHNR and CDR2 as FQNEAQ (reference sequence). The CDR3 has 16 residues. CDR3 DNA sequence: TGTGCCAGCAGCTTTATGGAGGGGACTAGCACAGATACGCAGTATTTT. Translation: CASSFMEGTSTDTQYF.

The chain employs TRBV2 and TRBJ2-7; 14 nucleotides align to TRBD2. V dropped 9 bases and J dropped 7; count of bases not matched to a gene: 5. The CDR3 spans 13 residues. Germline lookup yields CDR1 SNHLY and CDR2 FYNNEI. CDR3: CARGTSGSREQYF. CDR3 bases: TGTGCCAGAGGGACTAGCGGGAGTCGGGAGCAGTACTTC.

This clone was picked up a small number of times. The rearrangement uses TRBV5-5 and TRBJ1-2; possibly TRBD1 for D (6 bases). The CDR3 is 15 amino acids. The germline V gene encodes CDR1 SGHKS and CDR2 YYEKEE (reference sequence). Trimming cost V 4 bases and J 0 bases, with 13 bases left between them. This CDR3 is CASSEGGKANYGYTF. The CDR3 nucleotides are TGTGCCAGCAGCGAAGGGGGAAAAGCTAACTATGGCTACACCTTC.

The gene calls are TRBV2 and TRBJ1-6, with D tentatively TRBD1 (6 bases). CDR1 and CDR2 (germline): SNHLY, FYNNEI. The CDR3 consists of 15 residues. Trimming shortened V by 2 bases and J by 3 bases, and 8 bases separated the two germline ends. The CDR3 region is CASSELDSYNSPLHF. As DNA, the CDR3 is TGTGCCAGCAGTGAACTGGACAGCTATAATTCACCCCTCCACTTT.

This clone was detected once. V gene TRBV4-1 combines with J gene TRBJ1-2; no clear D gene. Trimming cost V 3 bases and J 6 bases, with 8 bases left between them. This CDR3 spans 12 amino acids. CDR1 MGHRA and CDR2 YSYEKL come from the germline V gene. CDR3 sequence: CASSQEKDGYTF. DNA of the CDR3: TGCGCCAGCAGCCAGGAGAAGGATGGCTACACCTTC.

The chain carries TRBV9 and TRBJ1-1; TRBD1 might be the D (5 bases). Germline loops: CDR1 SGDLS, CDR2 YYNGEE. V lost 0 bases and J 9 bases, leaving 15 bases between the germline ends. The CDR3 consists of 14 residues. CDR3 residues: CASSVGGRTEKAFF. In DNA, the CDR3 is TGTGCCAGCAGCGTAGGGGGCAGGACCGAGAAAGCTTTCTTT.

This chain uses TRBV2 with TRBJ1-1; 8 bases line up with TRBD1. Germline V gene sequence: CDR1 SNHLY, CDR2 FYNNEI. V lost 8 bases and J lost 9; bases outside the gene matches: 14. The length of the CDR3 is 14 residues. The CDR3 nucleotides are TGTGCCAGCGATGGTGTCGGACAGGGTGGAAAAGCTTTCTTT. Amino acids: CASDGVGQGGKAFF. The whole variable domain, filled in from reference TRBV2 and TRBJ1-1, reads EPEVTQTPSHQVTQMGQEVILRCVPISNHLYFYWYRQILGQKVEFLVSFYNNEISEKSEIFDDQFSVERPDGSNFTLKIRSTKLEDSAMYFCASDGVGQGGKAFFGQGTRLTVV.

This clone was observed a single time. The rearrangement joins TRBV27 to TRBJ2-3, with a weak D call TRBD1 (6 bases). CDR1 MNHEY and CDR2 SMNVEV come from the germline V gene (reference sequence). This CDR3 is 17 amino acids long. V gave up 0 bases and J gave up 0 bases, with 13 bases separating them. CDR3 loop: CASSLSGRGWSTDTQYF. DNA for the CDR3: TGTGCCAGCAGTTTATCTGGCAGGGGCTGGAGCACAGATACGCAGTATTTT.

The chain is built from TRBV19 and TRBJ2-3; D might be TRBD2 (5 bases). This CDR3 is 14 amino acids long. Germline CDR1 and CDR2: LNHDA and SQIVND (reference sequence). V lost 8 bases, J lost 1 base, and 13 bases lay in between. The CDR3 bases are TGTGCCAGTTCGAACTTGGGAGGCACAGATACGCAGTATTTT. Amino acid sequence: CASSNLGGTDTQYF. The complete variable domain, with remaining parts taken from reference TRBV19 and TRBJ2-3, reads DGGITQSPKYLFRKEGQNVTLSCEQNLNHDAMYWYRQDPGQGLRLIYYSQIVNDFQKGDIAEGYSVSREKKESFPLTVTSAQKNPTAFYLCASSNLGGTDTQYFGPGTRLTVL.